This TCR beta chain originates from a study of T cell clones after liver transplantation. The study, taken as a whole, reports: Rather than being deleted, graft donor-reactive T cells may have moved into the graft. Post-transplant, graft-donor-reactive CD4 TCRbeta sequences in blood dropped significantly in most of the 8 subjects.

Generated by immunoSEQ multiplex PCR, the TCRdb table keeps only in-frame clones and is missing some. The repertoire holds about 68,000 clones, approximately 92% seen once, with less than 1% in the top ten. V dropped 4 bases and J dropped 0; count of bases not matched to a gene: 3. This CDR3 is built from 15 residues. CDR1 MDHEN and CDR2 SYDVKM come from the germline V gene. As concerns this clone: The target antigen is unknown.

The rearrangement joins TRBV28 to TRBJ1-3; 7 nucleotides agree with TRBD1. The sample here was CD4+ T cells from blood, taken approximately 27 months after liver transplant. This receptor was identified in a human patient who received a liver transplant. Some T cells here may be from the graft donor. The CDR3 bases are TGTGCCAGCAGTTCTTGGGACAGCTCTGGAAACACCATATATTTT. It is translated as CASSSWDSSGNTIYF.